The rows below give T cell receptor beta chains drawn from one sample of a study of CD8 T cells in ankylosing spondylitis. TCRdb analysed the 5' RACE reads with MiXCR anew, one entry per CDR3 protein. The repertoire includes 40,000 or so distinct CDR3 sequences, approximately 11% of them detected once, and 1.2% to 1.5% sits in the top ten. The sample was blood, either unsorted or a sorted T cell fraction (not recorded which). Receptor source: a male donor with ankylosing spondylitis or in good health (not recorded which). CDR3s include the opening cysteine and the closing phenylalanine or tryptophan. The D gene is left open where the match is weak. The size entry is marked missing in some rows and otherwise reads once, few, many or a size class.

v_call,j_call,clone_size,d_call,cdr3_aa,cdr3_nt
TRBV20-1,TRBJ2-7,many,TRBD2,CSASISGEHTYEQYF,TGCAGTGCTAGTATCAGCGGGGAACACACCTACGAGCAGTACTTC
TRBV15,TRBJ2-7,many,-,CATSRDDRYEQYF,TGTGCCACCAGCAGAGATGATAGGTACGAGCAGTACTTC
TRBV7-8,TRBJ2-4,-,-,CASSLGRLGAKNIQYF,TGTGCCAGCAGCTTAGGTCGTCTAGGAGCCAAAAACATTCAGTACTTC
TRBV7-2,TRBJ2-4,-,TRBD2,CASSFAPSGGDKNIQYF,TGTGCCAGCAGCTTCGCCCCTAGCGGGGGGGACAAAAACATTCAGTACTTC
TRBV5-1,TRBJ2-2,many,-,CASSGGGSSTGELFF,TGCGCCAGCAGTGGCGGCGGATCCTCCACCGGGGAGCTGTTTTTT
TRBV5-4,TRBJ2-3,few,-,CASSSTPTDTQYF,TGTGCCAGCAGCTCGACCCCGACAGATACGCAGTATTTT
TRBV12-3/TRBV12-4,TRBJ1-2,many,-,CASTGPSGYTF,TGTGCCAGCACAGGGCCGTCGGGCTACACCTTC
TRBV12-3/TRBV12-4,TRBJ2-1,many,TRBD1,CASSRTGTYNEQFF,TGTGCCAGCAGTAGGACAGGGACCTACAATGAGCAGTTCTTC
TRBV6-1,TRBJ2-7,few,-,CASSRTEPYEQYF,TGTGCCAGCAGCCGTACAGAGCCCTACGAGCAGTACTTC
TRBV6-2/TRBV6-3,TRBJ2-1,-,TRBD2,CASRASAGGTGNEQFF,TGTGCCAGCAGAGCTTCGGCGGGGGGTACGGGCAATGAGCAGTTCTTC
TRBV28,TRBJ2-1,many,TRBD2,CASNTPIPRTSGYSNEQFF,TGTGCCAGCAATACGCCAATCCCCCGGACTAGCGGGTACAGCAATGAGCAGTTCTTC
TRBV5-1,TRBJ1-2,many,-,CASSQQTGNYGYTF,TGCGCCAGCAGCCAGCAGACGGGGAACTATGGCTACACCTTC
TRBV29-1,TRBJ1-5,many,-,CSVDTGRGDQPQHF,TGCAGCGTCGACACGGGCAGAGGGGATCAGCCCCAGCATTTT
TRBV12-3/TRBV12-4,TRBJ2-7,few,TRBD1,CASSAGGLSYEQYF,TGTGCCAGCTCCGCAGGGGGTTTATCCTACGAGCAGTACTTC
TRBV5-1,TRBJ1-2,many,-,CASSLSRVDLPYGYTF,TGCGCCAGCAGCTTGTCGAGGGTCGATCTGCCCTATGGCTACACCTTC
TRBV10-3,TRBJ2-5,few,-,CAISAHSQQETQYF,TGTGCCATCAGTGCTCACAGTCAGCAAGAGACCCAGTACTTC
TRBV5-1,TRBJ1-5,many,-,CASSPDGDQPQHF,TGCGCCAGCAGCCCTGATGGCGATCAGCCCCAGCATTTT
TRBV12-5,TRBJ2-1,many,TRBD2,CASGRGAYESNEQFF,TGTGCCTCGGGGCGGGGGGCCTATGAGTCCAATGAGCAGTTCTTC
TRBV11-3,TRBJ2-1,-,-,CASSPQGGERAGNEQFF,TGTGCCAGCAGCCCCCAAGGGGGGGAAAGGGCCGGGAATGAGCAGTTCTTC
TRBV20-1,TRBJ2-7,many,-,CSAQDFSSYEQYF,TGCAGTGCTCAGGACTTCTCGTCTTACGAGCAGTACTTC
TRBV7-9,TRBJ2-1,-,-,CASSIGGAYNEQFF,TGTGCCAGCAGTATAGGGGGGGCCTACAATGAGCAGTTCTTC
TRBV6-2/TRBV6-3,TRBJ2-7,-,-,CASSSNSGRPYEQYF,TGTGCCAGCAGTTCGAATTCCGGGAGACCCTACGAGCAGTACTTC
TRBV30,TRBJ2-7,-,-,CAGVRPRRSYEQYF,TGTGCCGGGGTCCGCCCCCGTAGGTCCTACGAGCAGTACTTC
TRBV20-1,TRBJ2-3,few,-,CSASPSPGSHTDTQYF,TGCAGTGCTAGCCCCTCCCCGGGCAGCCACACAGATACGCAGTATTTT
TRBV4-1,TRBJ2-7,-,-,CASSQDWPFVNYEQYF,TGCGCCAGCAGCCAAGATTGGCCGTTCGTAAACTACGAGCAGTACTTC
TRBV18,TRBJ2-2,many,-,CASSPLTSASGELFF,TGTGCCAGCTCACCACTCACGTCTGCGTCCGGGGAGCTGTTTTTT
TRBV7-2,TRBJ1-5,few,-,CASRPNRVGQPQHF,TGTGCCAGCAGACCAAACAGGGTAGGGCAGCCCCAGCATTTT
TRBV3-1,TRBJ1-1,-,-,CASSLPDGNTEAFF,TGTGCCAGCAGCTTGCCGGACGGTAACACTGAAGCTTTCTTT
TRBV5-1,TRBJ2-7,-,-,CASSIGQTYEQYF,TGCGCCAGCAGCATAGGACAGACCTACGAGCAGTACTTC
TRBV5-1,TRBJ1-1,many,TRBD1,CASSRDRVGTEAFF,TGCGCCAGCAGCCGGGACAGGGTGGGTACTGAAGCTTTCTTT
TRBV7-7,TRBJ2-5,many,-,CASSLAAGSQETQYF,TGTGCCAGCAGCCTCGCGGCGGGGTCCCAAGAGACCCAGTACTTC
TRBV20-1,TRBJ2-2,many,TRBD2,CSATPRGGPGELFF,TGCAGTGCCACGCCGCGGGGGGGCCCCGGGGAGCTGTTTTTT